Following are 23 T cell receptor beta chains from one sample sequenced in a study of human T cells and chemical hapten exposure. TCRdb re-called the RACE reads with MiXCR, one entry per CDR3 protein. This sample has just under 35,000 distinct CDR3 sequences, with around a tenth found just once. Time point specified: pre-sensitization, week 0. Treatment denoted: therapeutic diphenylcyclopropenone sensitization with weekly scalp DPC. Unfractionated whole blood yielded the extracted total RNA. The sample consisted of whole blood, taken in connection with sensitization to the hapten diphenylcyclopropenone (DPC). These receptors were taken from a man aged 50 to 59 with alopecia areata. Some clones in this sample may be carry-over from other donors' samples.

The chain carries TRBV7-2 and TRBJ2-7, with 7 bases that match TRBD1. V trimming: 5 bases; J trimming: 4 bases; junction bases outside the gene matches: 11. CDR3 length: 15 amino acids. Germline CDR1 SGHTA, CDR2 FQGNSA. The CDR3 nucleotides read TGTGCCAGCAGCACTAGGACAGGTTCTGATTACGAGCAGTACTTC. Protein: CASSTRTGSDYEQYF.

The chain links TRBV19 to TRBJ1-2; 10 bases map to TRBD1. The J segment lost 4 bases and the V segment lost 10 bases, leaving 6 bases of the junction unmatched. From germline, CDR1 is LNHDA and CDR2 SQIVND (reference sequence). The CDR3 is 13 residues long. The CDR3 DNA reads TGTGCCACGCGGGACAGGGGAGTCTATGGCTACACCTTC. Its protein is CATRDRGVYGYTF.

This clonotype was counted many times. V usage is TRBV5-4 and J usage is TRBJ1-1, with 8 positions matching TRBD1. CDR3 length: 16 amino acids. Trimming took 6 bases from V and 3 from J; bases not matched to a gene: 13. Germline assignment: CDR1 SGHNT and CDR2 YYREEE (reference sequence). CDR3 sequence: CASTPGGAGGDTEAFF. The CDR3 DNA reads as TGTGCCAGCACCCCCGGTGGGGCAGGGGGCGACACTGAAGCTTTCTTT.

This clonotype was seen more than once but under ten times. The V gene is TRBV20-1, the J gene TRBJ1-1; D remains unclear. CDR1 and CDR2 (germline): DFQATT, SNEGSKA (reference sequence). The CDR3 covers 16 residues. Trimming removed 1 base at V and 0 bases at J, with 15 bases between. CDR3 sequence: CSARGIGRNLNTEAFF. The CDR3 nucleotides read TGCAGTGCTAGAGGGATCGGGCGGAATCTGAACACTGAAGCTTTCTTT.

This clonotype showed up many times. The V and J genes are TRBV29-1 and TRBJ2-1, with 9 bases matching TRBD2. Germline V CDR1 and CDR2: SQVTM, ANQGSEA. The CDR3 loop spans 15 amino acids. After removal of 7 bases from V and 0 bases from J, the junction contained 7 bases not matched to a gene. CDR3 protein: CSAGSSGISYNEQFF. In DNA form, the CDR3 reads TGCAGCGCCGGGTCTAGCGGGATCTCCTACAATGAGCAGTTCTTC.

This clonotype was seen ten or more times. The genes are TRBV29-1 and TRBJ2-2; TRBD2 matches at 13 bases. V shed 6 bases and J 0 bases; nucleotides not matched to a gene: 7. Germline lookup yields CDR1 SQVTM and CDR2 ANQGSEA. CDR3 length: 17 amino acids. CDR3 sequence (DNA): TGCAGCGTGGTCGGGACTAGCGGGGAAACGAACACCGGGGAGCTGTTTTTT. This encodes CSVVGTSGETNTGELFF.

This chain connects TRBV28 to TRBJ2-7; the D is unclear. The CDR3 is 11 amino acids. Germline V gives CDR1 MDHEN, CDR2 SYDVKM. V shed 7 bases and J shed 4 bases, with 8 bases lying between them. The CDR3 DNA is TGTGCCAGCACCCTAAAATACGAGCAGTACTTC. Translated, it gives CASTLKYEQYF.

The gene calls are TRBV28 and TRBJ2-2; the D is unclear. Between the trimmed V and J ends, which lost 1 base and 3 bases, there was a span of 6 bases. Germline CDR1 and CDR2: MDHEN and SYDVKM. The CDR3 is 14 amino acids. The CDR3 reads CASSLSPDTGELFF. As DNA, the CDR3 is TGTGCCAGCAGTTTATCCCCGGACACCGGGGAGCTGTTTTTT.

This clonotype occurred many times. This chain links TRBV10-3 with TRBJ2-3, with TRBD1 matching over 8 bases. The trim removed 0 bases at V and 13 bases at J, leaving 6 bases unmatched. Germline CDR1 and CDR2: ENHRY and SYGVKD. This CDR3 contains 13 residues. CDR3 sequence (DNA): TGTGCCATCAGTGAGTCGACAGGGGCACCAAAGTATTTT. Protein: CAISESTGAPKYF.

This clonotype has ten or more counts. The rearrangement uses TRBV4-2 and TRBJ2-7; 8 bases are shared with TRBD1. CDR1 is LGHNA and CDR2 is YNFKEQ in the germline V gene. The ends lost 0 bases at V and 1 base at J; junction bases unmatched: 5. The CDR3 consists of 16 residues. Here the CDR3 DNA reads TGTGCCAGCAGCCAAGATCCAGGGACAGGATCCTACGAGCAGTACTTC. Its protein product is CASSQDPGTGSYEQYF.

This clonotype has a count of ten or more. The chain carries TRBV28 and TRBJ2-7; a weak D match, TRBD2 (5 bases). The CDR3 has 12 residues. The V and J ends lost 5 bases and 4 bases respectively, with 9 bases between them. Germline CDR1 MDHEN, CDR2 SYDVKM. The CDR3 nucleotides are TGTGCCAGCAGTGTCGGAGGATACGAGCAGTACTTC. Translated, it gives CASSVGGYEQYF.

This clonotype was detected only a few times. J is TRBJ2-3 and V is TRBV20-1, with D unclear. The CDR3 loop spans 14 amino acids. Trimming shortened V by 1 base and J by 2 bases, and 10 bases separated the two germline ends. The V gene's germline CDR1 is DFQATT and CDR2 SNEGSKA (reference sequence). CDR3 coding DNA: TGCAGTGCTAGAGGTGGCACCTACACAGATACGCAGTATTTT. Translation: CSARGGTYTDTQYF.

This clonotype was picked up many times. This chain connects TRBV29-1 to TRBJ1-1; 11 nucleotides line up with TRBD1. Looked up from germline, CDR1 is SQVTM and CDR2 is ANQGSEA. Losses at the gene ends were 6 bases for V and 1 base for J; bases not matched to a gene: 7. The length of the CDR3 is 15 residues. The DNA for the CDR3 is TGCAGCGTAGGTGGACAGGGGGCATGGAACACTGAAGCTTTCTTT. Translating gives CSVGGQGAWNTEAFF. The whole variable domain, remainder taken from reference TRBV29-1 and TRBJ1-1, is SAVISQKPSRDICQRGTSLTIQCQVDSQVTMMFWYRQQPGQSLTLIATANQGSEATYESGFVIDKFPISRPNLTFSTLTVSNMSPEDSSIYLCSVGGQGAWNTEAFFGQGTRLTVV.

This clonotype was found many times. V is TRBV4-2 and J is TRBJ2-3; perhaps D is TRBD1 or TRBD2 (6 bases each). The CDR3 is 16 residues long. Trimming removed 2 bases at V and 2 bases at J, with 14 bases between. Per germline, CDR1 LGHNA and CDR2 YNFKEQ. This CDR3 reads CASSQNAGQDTDTQYF. Written as DNA, the CDR3 is TGTGCCAGCAGCCAAAACGCGGGACAAGACACAGATACGCAGTATTTT.

This clonotype was recorded many times. The chain couples TRBV7-9 to TRBJ2-7, with 12 bases aligning to TRBD2. The J segment lost 4 bases and the V segment lost 5 bases, leaving 3 bases of the junction unmatched. Germline V gives CDR1 SEHNR, CDR2 FQNEAQ (reference sequence). The CDR3 spans 14 residues. The CDR3 DNA is TGTGCCAGCAGCACTACTAGCGGGAGGTACGAGCAGTACTTC. Encoded protein: CASSTTSGRYEQYF.

This clonotype occurred many times. The chain uses TRBV7-8 and TRBJ2-3; 7 nucleotides line up with TRBD2. The CDR3 runs 15 residues. Germline lookup yields CDR1 SGHVS and CDR2 FQNEAQ. Trimming at V came to 3 bases and at J to 5 bases, leaving 8 bases not matched to a gene. The CDR3, as DNA: TGTGCCAGCAGCTTCACGGGAGGCCGGGGAGATACGCAGTATTTT. It encodes CASSFTGGRGDTQYF.

This clonotype was seen a handful of times. This rearrangement joins TRBV28 to TRBJ1-5; TRBD1 aligns across 9 bases. Germline CDR1 and CDR2: MDHEN and SYDVKM. This CDR3 has 17 amino acids. Trimming cost V 3 bases and J 2 bases; bases outside gene matches: 8. CDR3 nucleotides: TGTGCCAGCAGTTTTCAGGACAGGGGAGATCGCAATCAGCCCCAGCATTTT. Its translation is CASSFQDRGDRNQPQHF.

This sequence joins TRBV7-2 and TRBJ1-2; no clear D gene. V gave up 5 bases and J gave up 3 bases, with 7 bases separating them. The CDR3 is 12 residues long. CDR1 and CDR2 (germline): SGHTA, FQGNSA. The CDR3 DNA sequence: TGTGCCAGCAGCCTCCCAGACTATGGCTACACCTTC. Amino acid sequence: CASSLPDYGYTF.

This chain uses TRBV19 with TRBJ2-6, with a weak D call TRBD2 (6 bases). Germline CDR1 is LNHDA and CDR2 is SQIVND (reference sequence). V was shortened by 1 base and J by 2 bases, with 15 bases between the two germline ends. The CDR3 consists of 18 residues. CDR3 in DNA: TGTGCCAGTAGTATAGCCTGGGGGGTTTTTACTGGGGCCAACGTCCTGACTTTC. Translated: CASSIAWGVFTGANVLTF.

This clonotype was seen ten or more times. J is TRBJ1-5 and V is TRBV12-3 or TRBV12-4; tentatively, D is TRBD1 (6 bases). The CDR3 totals 18 residues. Trimming took 3 bases from V and 0 from J, leaving 18 bases between them. The CDR3 DNA reads TGTGCCAGCAGTTTTCGGGGGTCCTGGGGGGCTAGCAATCAGCCCCAGCATTTT. It is translated as CASSFRGSWGASNQPQHF.

The sample holds many counts of this clonotype. This chain links TRBV18 with TRBJ1-4; 12 bases are a match to TRBD1. Germline CDR1 reads KGHSH; CDR2 reads LQKENI. The CDR3 totals 15 residues. The V and J ends lost 2 bases and 7 bases, in that order; junction bases with no gene match: 2. The CDR3 nucleotides are TGTGCCAGCTCACCAGGGACAGGGGGCGGTGAAAAACTGTTTTTT. Protein sequence: CASSPGTGGGEKLFF.

This clonotype was recorded at least ten times. The rearrangement joins TRBV28 to TRBJ2-7; D may be TRBD1 or TRBD2 (5 bases each). Germline CDR1 reads MDHEN; CDR2 reads SYDVKM. This CDR3 comprises 15 residues. V was shortened by 5 bases and J by 3 bases, with 17 bases between the two germline ends. The CDR3 DNA reads as TGTGCCAGCAGTGCCTTGTCGGGGACGGTCTACGAGCAGTACTTC. This encodes CASSALSGTVYEQYF. The whole variable domain, filled in from reference TRBV28 and TRBJ2-7, reads DVKVTQSSRYLVKRTGEKVFLECVQDMDHENMFWYRQDPGLGLRLIYFSYDVKMKEKGDIPEGYSVSREKKERFSLILESASTNQTSMYLCASSALSGTVYEQYFGPGTRLTVT.

This clonotype was recorded many times. The J gene is TRBJ2-2, the V gene TRBV5-4, with D tentatively TRBD1 (5 bases). The CDR3 covers 15 residues. CDR1 is SGHNT, CDR2 YYREEE, per germline (reference sequence). V shed 4 bases and J shed 4 bases, with 14 bases lying between them. The CDR3 DNA reads TGTGCCAGCAGCGTTCAGGGTCTGGTCACCGGGGAGCTGTTTTTT. Protein: CASSVQGLVTGELFF. Supplemented by reference TRBV5-4 and TRBJ2-2, the full variable domain reads ETGVTQSPTHLIKTRGQQVTLRCSSQSGHNTVSWYQQALGQGPQFIFQYYREEENGRGNFPPRFSGLQFPNYSSELNVNALELDDSALYLCASSVQGLVTGELFFGEGSRLTVL.